This entry is about one T cell receptor beta chain. These data originate in a study of shared clonotypes between healthy human individuals. The germline V gene encodes CDR1 MNHEY and CDR2 SMNVEV (reference sequence). This CDR3 has 15 amino acids. The V gene end was trimmed by 5 bases and the J gene end by 3 bases; junction bases not matched to a gene: 8. Measured with immunoSEQ multiplex PCR; TCRdb has only the in-frame clones, and not every one. The data show a few million clones, with roughly 90% seen just once and approximately 0.39% held by the top ten. Sequences were obtained from naive CD4+ T cells from PBMCs. The subset is: CD45RA+ positively selected. The chain carries TRBV27 and TRBJ2-7, with 9 bases that match TRBD1. The receptor comes from a man aged 18-30 years in good health. Some clones in this sample may be carry-over from other donors' samples. The CDR3 nucleotides read TGTGCCAGCAGTATCCAGACAGGGGGTAGCTACGAGCAGTACTTC. Translating it yields CASSIQTGGSYEQYF.